This T cell receptor (beta chain) was profiled in a study of post-analysis software for immune sequencing data. As for the study in general: Progressive-relapsing, secondary progressive and relapsing-remitting multiple sclerosis were among the disease courses included. Points from the study as a whole: F measure grouped same-batch samples tightly together. Normalized Chao1 diversity was significantly lower in multiple sclerosis patients than in controls.

The library was made from cDNA and included unique molecular identifiers. Out of 1 to 10 million T cells, a few hundred thousand cDNA molecules were generated. One entry per CDR3 protein, called by TCRdb with MiXCR from the PCR reads. Of fewer than 550,000 distinct CDR3 sequences in the sample, around a third were seen once. This clonotype was picked up a small number of times. Its target is not known. The sample consisted of blood. This sequence originates from a girl aged 2 to 17 with multiple sclerosis.

The CDR3 loop is CASSERQAYNSPLHF. The DNA of the CDR3 is TGTGCCAGCAGTGAACGACAGGCTTATAATTCACCCCTCCACTTT. The chain couples TRBV6-5 to TRBJ1-6; tentative D call: TRBD1 (6 bases). The CDR3 covers 15 residues. Germline-derived CDR1 and CDR2 are MNHEY and SVGAGI. The germline V and J ends were trimmed by 5 bases and 4 bases, with 12 bases remaining between them.